The clone carrying this T cell receptor (beta chain) was seen only once. This sample is part of a study of blood T cell repertoires in COVID-19. Study members were between about 18 and 95 years old and lived in 20 to 30 US regions. Only in-frame clones appear in the TCRdb table, and some are missing; sequencing was by immunoSEQ multiplex PCR. The sample has about 440,000 clones; about nine tenths are singletons. CDR3 length: 12 residues. Germline V gene sequence: CDR1 SGHAT, CDR2 FQDESV (reference sequence). Trimming took off 5 bases at V and 6 bases at J, with 10 bases between the two ends. This sequence was found in a man aged 18-30 years who had recovered from COVID-19. Sequences were obtained from PBMCs or T cells enriched from blood (not recorded which). The chain joins TRBV11-1 to TRBJ1-1; D may be TRBD1 (5 bases). The CDR3 coding sequence is TGTGCCAGCAGCCCCACAGGTTCTGAAGCTTTCTTT. This codes for CASSPTGSEAFF. Looking up the rest from reference TRBV11-1 and TRBJ1-1 gives the full variable domain: EAEVAQSPRYKITEKSQAVAFWCDPISGHATLYWYRQILGQGPELLVQFQDESVVDDSQLPKDRFSAERLKGVDSTLKIQPAELGDSAMYLCASSPTGSEAFFGQGTRLTVV.